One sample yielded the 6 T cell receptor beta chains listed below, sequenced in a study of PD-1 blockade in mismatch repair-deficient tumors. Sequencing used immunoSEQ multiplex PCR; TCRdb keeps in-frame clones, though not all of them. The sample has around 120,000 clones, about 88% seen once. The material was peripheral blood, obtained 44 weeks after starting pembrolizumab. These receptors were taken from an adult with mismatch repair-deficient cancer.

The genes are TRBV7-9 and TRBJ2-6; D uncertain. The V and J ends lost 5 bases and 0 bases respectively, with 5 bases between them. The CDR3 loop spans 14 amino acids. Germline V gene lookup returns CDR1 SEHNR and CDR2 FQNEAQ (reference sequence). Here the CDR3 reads CASSTDSGANVLTF. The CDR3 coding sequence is TGTGCCAGCAGCACCGACTCTGGGGCCAACGTCCTGACTTTC.

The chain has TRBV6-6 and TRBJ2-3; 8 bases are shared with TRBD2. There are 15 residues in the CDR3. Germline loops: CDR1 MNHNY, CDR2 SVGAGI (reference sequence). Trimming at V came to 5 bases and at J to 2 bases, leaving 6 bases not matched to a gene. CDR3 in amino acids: CASSVTSAITDTQYF. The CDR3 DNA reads TGTGCCAGCAGTGTGACTAGCGCCATCACAGATACGCAGTATTTT.

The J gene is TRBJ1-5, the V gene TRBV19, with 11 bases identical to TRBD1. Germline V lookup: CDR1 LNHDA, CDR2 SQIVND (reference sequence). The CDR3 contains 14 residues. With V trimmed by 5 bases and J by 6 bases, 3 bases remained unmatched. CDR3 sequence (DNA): TGTGCCAGTAGTCGGACAGGGGGCGTTCAGCCCCAGCATTTT. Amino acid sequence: CASSRTGGVQPQHF.

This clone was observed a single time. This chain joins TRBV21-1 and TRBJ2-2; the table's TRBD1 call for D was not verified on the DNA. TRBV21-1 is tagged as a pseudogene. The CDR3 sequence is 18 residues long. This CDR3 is CASSKDLRQGKNTGELFF. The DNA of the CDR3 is TGTGCCAGCAGCAAAGATTTGAGGCAGGGGAAGAACACCGGGGAGCTGTTTTTT.

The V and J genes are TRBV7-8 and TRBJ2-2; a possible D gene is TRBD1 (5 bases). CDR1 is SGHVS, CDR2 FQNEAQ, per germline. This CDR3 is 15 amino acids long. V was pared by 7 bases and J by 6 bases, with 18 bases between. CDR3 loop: CASTPVQGSPGELFF. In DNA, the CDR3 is TGTGCCAGCACCCCCGTTCAGGGAAGTCCCGGGGAGCTGTTTTTT.

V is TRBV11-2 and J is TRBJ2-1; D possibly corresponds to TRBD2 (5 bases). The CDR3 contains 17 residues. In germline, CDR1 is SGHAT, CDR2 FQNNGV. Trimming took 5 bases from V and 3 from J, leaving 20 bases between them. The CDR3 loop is CASSLGGWGIVYNEQFF. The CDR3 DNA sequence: TGTGCCAGCAGCCTAGGAGGATGGGGTATAGTCTACAATGAGCAGTTCTTC.